The 19 T cell receptor beta chains presented below share a single source sample, sequenced in a study of beta chain features in type 1 diabetes (dated by TCRdb to 2017 to 2018). Results the study describes overall, beyond this receptor: A moderate but significant shortening of TCRB CDR3 length was observed in type 1 diabetes patients in all four CD4+ subsets.

Their antigen targets remain unknown. Libraries came from the immunoSEQ multiplex PCR assay. All of the isolated RNA was reverse transcribed with the High Capacity cDNA Reverse Transcription Kit, so expressed TCRB transcripts were sequenced. TCRdb carries this immuneACCESS record with in-frame sequences only. Its versions omit some clonotypes, under half of them owing to an unresolved V gene in the studies checked, with the rest unexplained. The sample yields a few hundred thousand clones; 20% to 25% were counted once. Approximately 0.011% of the sample comes from the top ten. The specimen sequenced was naive CD4+ T cells from blood. The meaning of the sample's cell subset or site label: true naive CD4+ T cells. These TCRs come from a woman aged 25 to 45 with type 1 diabetes.

The chain recombines TRBV10-3 with TRBJ2-7, with D possibly TRBD1 on 5 matching bases. V gave up 8 bases and J gave up 8 bases, with 19 bases separating them. The V gene's germline CDR1 is ENHRY and CDR2 SYGVKD. This CDR3 spans 13 amino acids. CDR3: CAIGPDTKSKQYF. For the CDR3, the DNA is TGTGCCATCGGACCGGACACCAAGAGTAAGCAGTACTTC.

Here the CDR3 DNA reads TGTGCCAGCAGCGTAGTAACTCATATGAACACTGAAGCTTTCTTT. Translated: CASSVVTHMNTEAFF. This sequence joins TRBV9 and TRBJ1-1, with D hard to call. Trimming left V 0 bases short and J 0 bases short, with 9 bases between. There are 15 residues in the CDR3. The germline V gene has CDR1 SGDLS and CDR2 YYNGEE.

The chain recombines TRBV5-1 with TRBJ2-1, with D perhaps TRBD2 (5 bases). V lost 4 bases to trimming and J lost 4 bases, with 18 bases between them. From germline, CDR1 is SGHRS and CDR2 YFSETQ. There are 16 residues in the CDR3. The DNA for the CDR3 is TGCGCCAGCAGCCTAGGAGCGGTTCCTTTGTACAATGAGCAGTTCTTC. Encoded protein: CASSLGAVPLYNEQFF.

This clone was detected only a few times. The rearrangement links TRBV29-1 to TRBJ1-2; 7 bases map to TRBD1. Germline V lookup: CDR1 SQVTM, CDR2 ANQGSEA. V shed 0 bases and J 4 bases; nucleotides not matched to a gene: 8. CDR3 length equals 15 residues. CDR3 sequence (DNA): TGCAGCGTTGAAGATCCCCCACAGGGGACCTATGGCTACACCTTC. Translated, it gives CSVEDPPQGTYGYTF.

The V call is TRBV29-1, the J call TRBJ2-5, with 7 bases matching TRBD2. CDR3 length equals 13 residues. From germline, CDR1 is SQVTM and CDR2 ANQGSEA. With 2 bases clipped from V and 5 bases from J, the junction kept 5 bases outside the gene matches. The CDR3 DNA sequence: TGCAGCGTTGAATTGGGACTAAGCGAGACCCAGTACTTC. Protein sequence: CSVELGLSETQYF. Based on the CDR3 plus reference TRBV29-1 and TRBJ2-5, the full variable domain is SAVISQKPSRDICQRGTSLTIQCQVDSQVTMMFWYRQQPGQSLTLIATANQGSEATYESGFVIDKFPISRPNLTFSTLTVSNMSPEDSSIYLCSVELGLSETQYFGPGTRLLVL.

J is TRBJ2-6 and V is TRBV5-1; D not resolved. Germline-derived CDR1 and CDR2 are SGHRS and YFSETQ. The CDR3 runs to 15 residues. V dropped 0 bases and J dropped 0 bases, with 4 bases sitting between them. Written as DNA, the CDR3 is TGCGCCAGCAGCTTGGTACTCTCTGGGGCCAACGTCCTGACTTTC. It translates to CASSLVLSGANVLTF.

For this clone: This same CDR3 is encoded by further DNA sequences in the sample. This chain links TRBV5-1 with TRBJ2-3; 10 nucleotides match TRBD2. The CDR3 spans 15 residues. V lost 4 bases and J lost 1; bases outside the gene matches: 3. From germline, CDR1 is SGHRS and CDR2 YFSETQ. CDR3 in amino acids: CASSLLAGGTDTQYF. CDR3 nucleotide sequence: TGCGCCAGCAGCCTCCTAGCGGGAGGCACAGATACGCAGTATTTT.

This chain joins TRBV20-1 and TRBJ2-1; the match to TRBD2 covers 8 bases. CDR1 and CDR2 from the germline V gene are DFQATT and SNEGSKA (reference sequence). This CDR3 spans 11 amino acids. Trimming cost V 7 bases and J 11 bases; bases outside gene matches: 7. Here the CDR3 DNA reads TGCAGTGGCCGGGGGGGCGCCCAGCAGTTCTTC. Protein: CSGRGGAQQFF.

The genes are TRBV6-5 and TRBJ1-1; 8 nucleotides line up with TRBD1. The germline V gene encodes CDR1 MNHEY and CDR2 SVGAGI. The trim removed 10 bases at V and 4 bases at J, leaving 17 bases unmatched. The CDR3 loop spans 16 amino acids. CDR3 protein: CAISYSGTGSLTEAFF. CDR3 nucleotides: TGTGCCATCAGCTACTCCGGGACAGGCAGCCTCACTGAAGCTTTCTTT.

The sample holds a few counts of this clone. The V gene is TRBV5-4, the J gene TRBJ2-1, with 10 bases aligning to TRBD2. The CDR3 sequence is 15 residues long. CDR1 and CDR2 (germline): SGHNT, YYREEE (reference sequence). J was trimmed by 7 bases and V by 4 bases; bases with no gene match: 8. CDR3 nucleotide sequence: TGTGCCAGCAGCCTTACTAGCGGGACCAGTAATGAGCAGTTCTTC. Protein: CASSLTSGTSNEQFF.

Notes on this clone: The junction does not match germline at one end; this may be a read error. The rearrangement joins TRBV13 to TRBJ1-1; D gene unclear. This CDR3 contains 11 residues. Germline values: CDR1 PRHDT, CDR2 FYEKMQ (reference sequence). CDR3: CASSLRAEQVF. The CDR3 region has the DNA TGTGCCAGCAGCTTGCGGGCGGAGCAGGTCTTT. Supplemented by reference TRBV13 and TRBJ1-1, the full variable domain reads AAGVIQSPRHLIKEKRETATLKCYPIPRHDTVYWYQQGPGQDPQFLISFYEKMQSDKGSIPDRFSAQQFSDYHSELNMSSLELGDSALYFCASSLRAEQVFGQGTRLTVV.

The chain carries TRBV7-9 and TRBJ1-5, with TRBD1 identical over 9 bases. CDR3 length: 18 residues. Losses at the gene ends were 1 base for V and 2 bases for J; bases not matched to a gene: 9. Germline CDR1 is SEHNR and CDR2 is FQNEAQ (reference sequence). The CDR3 loop reads CASSLVATGGRGNQPQHF. DNA of the CDR3: TGTGCCAGCAGCTTAGTCGCGACAGGGGGTAGGGGCAATCAGCCCCAGCATTTT. The entire variable domain, with the rest obtained from reference TRBV7-9 and TRBJ1-5, is as follows: DTGVSQNPRHKITKRGQNVTFRCDPISEHNRLYWYRQTLGQGPEFLTYFQNEAQLEKSRLLSDRFSAERPKGSFSTLEIQRTEQGDSAMYLCASSLVATGGRGNQPQHFGDGTRLSIL.

A word on this clone: Other DNA sequences in the sample encode the same CDR3. This chain links TRBV6-5 with TRBJ1-1, with 8 bases aligning to TRBD1. Germline V gene sequence: CDR1 MNHEY, CDR2 SVGAGI. The CDR3 has 13 amino acids. V trimming: 5 bases; J trimming: 5 bases; junction bases outside the gene matches: 4. Written as DNA, the CDR3 is TGTGCCAGCAGTGAGGACAGGGAGACTGAAGCTTTCTTT. Translation gives CASSEDRETEAFF.

V is TRBV9 and J is TRBJ1-3; D is perhaps TRBD1 (5 bases). This CDR3 is 14 amino acids long. CDR1 and CDR2 from the germline V gene are SGDLS and YYNGEE. V shed 2 bases and J shed 3 bases, with 9 bases lying between them. The CDR3 here is CASSVDSLGNTIYF. CDR3 bases: TGTGCCAGCAGCGTTGACAGTCTTGGAAACACCATATATTTT.

This chain links TRBV7-9 with TRBJ2-3, with D possibly matching TRBD1 (6 bases). V gave up 5 bases and J gave up 0 bases, with 15 bases separating them. CDR1 is SEHNR, CDR2 FQNEAQ, per germline (reference sequence). There are 16 residues in the CDR3. For the CDR3, the DNA is TGTGCCAGCAGCAAACCACAGGGAACTAGCACAGATACGCAGTATTTT. It codes for CASSKPQGTSTDTQYF.

A few counts support this clone. This CDR3 is CASSLVGHDTEAFF. The DNA for the CDR3 is TGTGCCAGCAGCTTAGTCGGACACGACACTGAAGCTTTCTTT. The chain joins TRBV7-9 to TRBJ1-1; a weak D match, TRBD1 (5 bases). The V and J ends lost 1 base and 3 bases respectively, with 9 bases between them. Per germline, CDR1 SEHNR and CDR2 FQNEAQ (reference sequence). The CDR3 is 14 residues long.

J is TRBJ2-4 and V is TRBV2; D is ambiguous. V was cut by 6 bases and J by 0 bases, with 12 bases left in between. The V gene's germline CDR1 is SNHLY and CDR2 FYNNEI. The CDR3 runs to 15 residues. The CDR3 bases are TGTGCCAGCAGAGCTAGTTTCCTAGCCAAAAACATTCAGTACTTC. Encoded protein: CASRASFLAKNIQYF.

The V and J genes are TRBV29-1 and TRBJ2-5; 9 bases line up with TRBD2. CDR1 is SQVTM and CDR2 is ANQGSEA in the germline V gene. The CDR3 totals 14 residues. V lost 7 bases, J lost 1 base, and 7 bases stayed unmatched. In DNA form, the CDR3 reads TGCAGCGCGACTAGCGGAACAAGCCAAGAGACCCAGTACTTC. Amino acids: CSATSGTSQETQYF. The variable domain in full, with the rest retrieved from reference TRBV29-1 and TRBJ2-5, is SAVISQKPSRDICQRGTSLTIQCQVDSQVTMMFWYRQQPGQSLTLIATANQGSEATYESGFVIDKFPISRPNLTFSTLTVSNMSPEDSSIYLCSATSGTSQETQYFGPGTRLLVL.

The V call is TRBV21-1, the J call TRBJ2-4; TRBD1 was called by the table and not checked on the DNA. TRBV21-1 is a pseudogene segment. The CDR3 has 15 residues. The DNA of the CDR3 is TGTGCCAGCAGCAAAAAACAGGGAGTTGGAAACATTCAGTACTTC. Its translation: CASSKKQGVGNIQYF.